One sample yielded the 18 T cell receptor beta chains listed below, sequenced in a study of vaccination effects on CD4 cells after COVID-19. Assay: immunoSEQ multiplex PCR; the TCRdb copy retains only in-frame clones and omits some. The sample has roughly 24,000 clones, around 74% seen once; the top ten hold roughly 20%. Their antigens are not known. The ViraFEST assay expanded antigen-specific CD4+ T cells with viral peptide pools before sequencing. CD4+ T cell isolation took place after about 11 days of culture. Vaccination of participants consisted of two doses of either the BNT162b2 or mRNA-1273 vaccine. The starting material was CD4+ T cells from PBMCs cultured with HCoV-NL63 spike peptides, obtained after COVID-19 vaccination. These receptors all stem from a human donor who received a COVID-19 vaccine.

J is TRBJ2-5 and V is TRBV6-5; D is unclear. The CDR3 totals 14 residues. CDR1 MNHEY and CDR2 SVGAGI come from the germline V gene. Deletions cut 0 bases from V and 1 base from J, with 6 bases between. The CDR3 DNA reads TGTGCCAGCAGTTACTCGGGCCCCCAAGAGACCCAGTACTTC. Its protein product is CASSYSGPQETQYF.

The rearrangement uses TRBV10-3 and TRBJ1-2; TRBD1 matches 10 bases. The germline V gene has CDR1 ENHRY and CDR2 SYGVKD. Trimming at V came to 0 bases and at J to 5 bases, leaving 6 bases not matched to a gene. The CDR3 is 16 amino acids. The CDR3 here is CAISESGQGFGYGYTF. The CDR3 DNA reads as TGTGCCATCAGTGAGTCGGGACAGGGGTTCGGTTATGGCTACACCTTC.

V is TRBV29-1 and J is TRBJ1-5, with TRBD1 as a possible D gene (5 bases). The CDR3 covers 15 residues. The ends were cut back, 1 base at V and 0 bases at J, with 10 bases in the middle. Germline lookup yields CDR1 SQVTM and CDR2 ANQGSEA. In DNA form, the CDR3 reads TGCAGCGTTGAAGTGGGGGGGAATAGCAATCAGCCCCAGCATTTT. Translating it yields CSVEVGGNSNQPQHF.

This clone appeared once. In nucleotides, the CDR3 is TGTGCCAGCAGTGAACTGACTAGCGGGGGGGCGGGAGAGACCCAGTACTTC. This sequence encodes CASSELTSGGAGETQYF. The chain carries TRBV6-1 and TRBJ2-5, with 14 nucleotides matching TRBD2. Losses at the gene ends were 2 bases for V and 4 bases for J; bases not matched to a gene: 6. In germline, CDR1 is MNHNS, CDR2 SASEGT. This CDR3 contains 17 residues.

The V gene is TRBV19, the J gene TRBJ1-3; no clear D gene. Germline V lookup: CDR1 LNHDA, CDR2 SQIVND (reference sequence). V gave up 7 bases and J gave up 0 bases, with 7 bases separating them. This CDR3 is built from 13 residues. CDR3 DNA sequence: TGTGCCAGTAAGGCGAGCTCTGGAAACACCATATATTTT. This encodes CASKASSGNTIYF.

This sequence joins TRBV5-6 and TRBJ2-5, with D unresolved. Germline-derived CDR1 and CDR2 are SGHDT and YYEEEE. This CDR3 region has 11 residues. Trimming removed 3 bases from V and 9 bases from J, with 9 bases in between. CDR3 loop: CASSSGSAQYF. The CDR3 DNA follows: TGTGCCAGCAGCTCGGGCTCGGCCCAGTACTTC.

The chain couples TRBV14 to TRBJ2-1; 9 bases agree with TRBD1. With 1 base clipped from V and 4 bases from J, the junction kept 2 bases outside the gene matches. The CDR3 loop spans 15 amino acids. Germline CDR1 SGHDN, CDR2 FVKESK. CDR3 sequence reads: CASSQADRGYNEQFF. The CDR3 DNA sequence: TGTGCCAGCAGCCAAGCGGACAGGGGATACAATGAGCAGTTCTTC. Based on the CDR3 plus reference TRBV14 and TRBJ2-1, the full variable domain is EAGVTQFPSHSVIEKGQTVTLRCDPISGHDNLYWYRRVMGKEIKFLLHFVKESKQDESGMPNNRFLAERTGGTYSTLKVQPAELEDSGVYFCASSQADRGYNEQFFGPGTRLTVL.

V and J are TRBV5-1 and TRBJ2-2; 14 positions match TRBD2. This CDR3 contains 19 residues. V shed 0 bases and J 0 bases; nucleotides not matched to a gene: 4. Germline values: CDR1 SGHRS, CDR2 YFSETQ. The CDR3 nucleotides read TGCGCCAGCAGCTTGGGAGTGACTAGCGGGAGGGCGAACACCGGGGAGCTGTTTTTT. Its translation: CASSLGVTSGRANTGELFF.

The chain employs TRBV5-4 and TRBJ2-1; D is tentatively TRBD1 or TRBD2 (7 bases each). The CDR3 spans 15 residues. V lost 4 bases, J lost 4 bases, and 15 bases lay in between. From germline, CDR1 is SGHNT and CDR2 YYREEE (reference sequence). CDR3 DNA sequence: TGTGCCAGCAGCCTCGGGGGGACAGTATACAATGAGCAGTTCTTC. Its protein is CASSLGGTVYNEQFF.

The chain carries TRBV11-2 and TRBJ2-1; 9 nucleotides align to TRBD2. Trimming at V came to 2 bases and at J to 7 bases, leaving 6 bases not matched to a gene. CDR3 length: 15 residues. The germline gives CDR1 SGHAT, CDR2 FQNNGV. CDR3 in amino acids: CASSLNKAGGNEQFF. As DNA, the CDR3 is TGTGCCAGCAGCTTAAATAAGGCGGGAGGGAATGAGCAGTTCTTC. Combining the CDR3 with reference TRBV11-2 and TRBJ2-1 gives the whole variable domain EAGVAQSPRYKIIEKRQSVAFWCNPISGHATLYWYQQILGQGPKLLIQFQNNGVVDDSQLPKDRFSAERLKGVDSTLKIQPAKLEDSAVYLCASSLNKAGGNEQFFGPGTRLTVL.

The chain is built from TRBV6-5 and TRBJ1-4; 9 bases are shared with TRBD1. V was clipped by 7 bases and J by 7 bases; unmatched bases: 4. CDR1 and CDR2 from the germline V gene are MNHEY and SVGAGI. This CDR3 is 13 amino acids long. CDR3 sequence (DNA): TGTGCCAGCATCGACAGGGGGGGTGAAAAACTGTTTTTT. This gives the protein CASIDRGGEKLFF.

Here the CDR3 reads CASSQDHLSGNTIYF. The CDR3 DNA is TGTGCCAGCAGCCAGGATCACCTCTCTGGAAACACCATATATTTT. The chain is built from TRBV3-1 (or the pseudogene TRBV3-2) and TRBJ1-3, with no clear D. The germline gives CDR1 LGHDT, CDR2 YNNKEL (reference sequence). Trimming left V 3 bases short and J 0 bases short, with 9 bases between. The CDR3 totals 15 residues.

CDR3 bases: TGTGCCAGCAGTTACCAGGGGAGCTCCTATAATTCACCCCTCCACTTT. Residues: CASSYQGSSYNSPLHF. The rearrangement uses TRBV6-5 and TRBJ1-6; D perhaps matches TRBD1 (6 bases). This CDR3 is 16 amino acids long. V was trimmed by 2 bases and J by 0 bases, leaving 8 bases between them. In germline, CDR1 is MNHEY, CDR2 SVGAGI.

The V call is TRBV6-5, the J call TRBJ1-1; no clear D gene. The V and J ends lost 6 bases and 4 bases respectively, with 6 bases between them. The CDR3 extends over 11 amino acids. Germline V gene lookup returns CDR1 MNHEY and CDR2 SVGAGI. In DNA, the CDR3 is TGTGCCAGCAGCTTCCGCACTGAAGCTTTCTTT. This encodes CASSFRTEAFF.

The chain is built from TRBV10-3 and TRBJ2-1; tentative D call: TRBD1 (6 bases). This CDR3 comprises 13 residues. The V gene lost 10 bases and the J gene lost 2 bases, with 12 bases spanning the gap. Germline CDR1 and CDR2: ENHRY and SYGVKD. The CDR3 here is CASGGIAYNEQFF. DNA for the CDR3: TGTGCCAGTGGGGGCATTGCCTACAATGAGCAGTTCTTC.

This clone was observed once. J is TRBJ2-1 and V is TRBV10-3; TRBD2 agrees at 10 bases. Germline lookup yields CDR1 ENHRY and CDR2 SYGVKD. This CDR3 region has 14 residues. The junction had 2 bases not matched to a gene; V was cut back by 6 bases and J by 3 bases. For the CDR3, the DNA is TGTGCCATCAGAACTAGCGGGGACTACAATGAGCAGTTCTTC. Its protein is CAIRTSGDYNEQFF.

The sample holds a few counts of this clone. This chain connects TRBV25-1 to TRBJ1-6; D ambiguous. Deletions cut 5 bases from V and 11 bases from J, with 19 bases between. Per germline, CDR1 MGHDK and CDR2 SYGVNS. This CDR3 spans 15 amino acids. The CDR3 region has the DNA TGTGCCAGCAGTCCCTTAGCGGTTCCCTCGGCACCCCTCCACTTT. Its translation is CASSPLAVPSAPLHF.

The rearrangement joins TRBV28 to TRBJ1-1; D call uncertain. V was shortened by 7 bases and J by 5 bases, with 17 bases between the two germline ends. The germline V gene encodes CDR1 MDHEN and CDR2 SYDVKM. The CDR3 is 14 amino acids. CDR3 in DNA: TGTGCCAGCAATAAGGGTAGTTCGTATACTGAAGCTTTCTTT. Residues: CASNKGSSYTEAFF.